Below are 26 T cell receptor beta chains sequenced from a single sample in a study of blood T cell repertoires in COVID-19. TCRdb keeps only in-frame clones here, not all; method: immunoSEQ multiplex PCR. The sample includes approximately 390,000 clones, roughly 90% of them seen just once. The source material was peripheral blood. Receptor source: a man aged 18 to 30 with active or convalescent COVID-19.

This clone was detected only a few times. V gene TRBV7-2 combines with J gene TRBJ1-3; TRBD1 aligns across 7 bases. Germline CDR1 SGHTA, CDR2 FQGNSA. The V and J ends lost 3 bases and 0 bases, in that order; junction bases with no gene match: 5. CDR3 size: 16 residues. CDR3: CASSFDRVLSGNTIYF. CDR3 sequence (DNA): TGTGCCAGCAGCTTCGACAGGGTACTCTCTGGAAACACCATATATTTT.

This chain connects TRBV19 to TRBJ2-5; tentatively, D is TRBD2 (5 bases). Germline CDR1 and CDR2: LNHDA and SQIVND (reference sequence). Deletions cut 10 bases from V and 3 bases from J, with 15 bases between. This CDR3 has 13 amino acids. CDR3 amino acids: CAIGPWGEETQYF. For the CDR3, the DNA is TGTGCCATCGGGCCGTGGGGAGAAGAGACCCAGTACTTC.

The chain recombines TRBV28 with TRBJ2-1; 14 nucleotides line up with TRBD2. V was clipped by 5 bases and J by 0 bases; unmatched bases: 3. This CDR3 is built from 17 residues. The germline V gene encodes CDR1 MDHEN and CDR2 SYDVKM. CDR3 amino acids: CASSGGTSGSSYNEQFF. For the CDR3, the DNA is TGTGCCAGCAGTGGGGGGACTAGCGGGAGCTCCTACAATGAGCAGTTCTTC.

The CDR3 reads CASSRQENQPQHF. The CDR3, as DNA: TGTGCCAGCAGTCGACAGGAGAATCAGCCCCAGCATTTT. V gene TRBV6-4 combines with J gene TRBJ1-5, with TRBD1 as a possible D gene (6 bases). Germline assignment: CDR1 MRHNA and CDR2 SNTAGT. Deletions cut 5 bases from V and 4 bases from J, with 9 bases between. The CDR3 totals 13 residues.

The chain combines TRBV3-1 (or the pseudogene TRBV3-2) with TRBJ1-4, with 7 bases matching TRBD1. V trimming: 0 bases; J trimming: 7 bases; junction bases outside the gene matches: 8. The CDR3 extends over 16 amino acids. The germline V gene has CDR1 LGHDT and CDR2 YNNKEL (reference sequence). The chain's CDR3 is CASSQDPQDRVEKLFF. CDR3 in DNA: TGTGCCAGCAGCCAAGACCCCCAAGACAGGGTTGAAAAACTGTTTTTT.

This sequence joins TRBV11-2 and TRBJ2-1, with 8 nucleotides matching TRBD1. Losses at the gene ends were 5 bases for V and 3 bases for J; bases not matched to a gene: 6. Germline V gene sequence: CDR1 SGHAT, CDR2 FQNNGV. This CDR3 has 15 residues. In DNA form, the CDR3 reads TGTGCCAGCAGCAAGGACAGGGCCGGCTACAATGAGCAGTTCTTC. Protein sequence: CASSKDRAGYNEQFF.

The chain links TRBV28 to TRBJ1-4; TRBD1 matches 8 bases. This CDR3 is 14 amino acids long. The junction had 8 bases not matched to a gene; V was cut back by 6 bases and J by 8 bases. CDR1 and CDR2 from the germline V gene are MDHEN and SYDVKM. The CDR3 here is CASSRTGGGEKLFF. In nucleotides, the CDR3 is TGTGCCAGCAGCCGTACAGGGGGAGGGGAAAAACTGTTTTTT.

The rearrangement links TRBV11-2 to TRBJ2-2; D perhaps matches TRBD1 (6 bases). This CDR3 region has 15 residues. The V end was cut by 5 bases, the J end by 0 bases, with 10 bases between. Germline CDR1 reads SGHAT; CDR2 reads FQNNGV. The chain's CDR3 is CASSLDSPNTGELFF. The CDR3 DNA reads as TGTGCCAGCAGCCTGGACAGCCCGAACACCGGGGAGCTGTTTTTT.

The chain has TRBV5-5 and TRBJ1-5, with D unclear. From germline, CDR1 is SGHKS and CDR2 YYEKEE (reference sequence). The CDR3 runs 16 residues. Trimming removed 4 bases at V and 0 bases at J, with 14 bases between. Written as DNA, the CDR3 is TGTGCCAGCAGCCTCTGGAGGATTAATAGCAATCAGCCCCAGCATTTT. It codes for CASSLWRINSNQPQHF. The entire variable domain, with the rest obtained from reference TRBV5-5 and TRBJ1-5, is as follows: DAGVTQSPTHLIKTRGQQVTLRCSPISGHKSVSWYQQVLGQGPQFIFQYYEKEERGRGNFPDRFSARQFPNYSSELNVNALLLGDSALYLCASSLWRINSNQPQHFGDGTRLSIL.

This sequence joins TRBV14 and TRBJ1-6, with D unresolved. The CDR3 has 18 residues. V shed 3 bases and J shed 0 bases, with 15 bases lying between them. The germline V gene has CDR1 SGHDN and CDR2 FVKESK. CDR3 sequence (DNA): TGTGCCAGCAGCCACTCGGCCCGTGGGAGCTCCTATAATTCACCCCTCCACTTT. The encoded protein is CASSHSARGSSYNSPLHF.

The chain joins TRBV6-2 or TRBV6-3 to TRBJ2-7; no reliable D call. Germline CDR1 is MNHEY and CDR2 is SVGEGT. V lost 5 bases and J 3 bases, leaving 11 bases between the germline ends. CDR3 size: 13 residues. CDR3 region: CASSVNSHYEQYF. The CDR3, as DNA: TGTGCCAGCAGTGTCAACTCCCACTACGAGCAGTACTTC.

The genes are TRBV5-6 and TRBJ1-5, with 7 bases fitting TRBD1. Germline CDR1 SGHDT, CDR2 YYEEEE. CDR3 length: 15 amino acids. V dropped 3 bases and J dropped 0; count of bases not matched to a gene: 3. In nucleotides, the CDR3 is TGTGCCAGCAGCTACGGGACAGTTAGCAATCAGCCCCAGCATTTT. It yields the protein CASSYGTVSNQPQHF.

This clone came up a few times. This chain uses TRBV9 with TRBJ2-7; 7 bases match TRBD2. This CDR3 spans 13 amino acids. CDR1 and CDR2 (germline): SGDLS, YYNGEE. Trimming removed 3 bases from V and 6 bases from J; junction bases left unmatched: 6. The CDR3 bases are TGTGCCAGCAGCGAGGCGGGAGTGGGCGAGCAGTACTTC. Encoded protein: CASSEAGVGEQYF.

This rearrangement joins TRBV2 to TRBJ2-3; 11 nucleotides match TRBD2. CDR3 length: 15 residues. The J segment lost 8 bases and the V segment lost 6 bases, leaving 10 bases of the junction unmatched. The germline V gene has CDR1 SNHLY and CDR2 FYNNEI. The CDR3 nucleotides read TGTGCCAGCAGGGGACTAGCGGTAGGAGTGGGTACGCAGTATTTT. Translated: CASRGLAVGVGTQYF.

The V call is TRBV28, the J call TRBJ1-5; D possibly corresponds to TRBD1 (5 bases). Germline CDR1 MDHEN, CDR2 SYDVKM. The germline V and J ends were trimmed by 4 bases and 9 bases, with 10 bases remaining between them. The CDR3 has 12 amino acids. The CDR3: CASSYPGGPQHF. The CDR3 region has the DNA TGTGCCAGCAGTTACCCGGGGGGGCCCCAGCATTTT.

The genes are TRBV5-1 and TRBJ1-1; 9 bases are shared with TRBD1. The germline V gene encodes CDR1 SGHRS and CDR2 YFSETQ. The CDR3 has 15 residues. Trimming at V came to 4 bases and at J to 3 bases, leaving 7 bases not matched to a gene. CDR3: CASSRDRVGDTEAFF. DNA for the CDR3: TGCGCCAGCAGCCGGGACAGGGTAGGGGACACTGAAGCTTTCTTT.

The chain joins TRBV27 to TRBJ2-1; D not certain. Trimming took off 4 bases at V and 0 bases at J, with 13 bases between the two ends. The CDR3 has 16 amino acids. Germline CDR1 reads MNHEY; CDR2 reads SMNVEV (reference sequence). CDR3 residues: CASSWSGVLSYNEQFF. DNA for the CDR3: TGTGCCAGCAGTTGGAGTGGAGTTCTCTCCTACAATGAGCAGTTCTTC.

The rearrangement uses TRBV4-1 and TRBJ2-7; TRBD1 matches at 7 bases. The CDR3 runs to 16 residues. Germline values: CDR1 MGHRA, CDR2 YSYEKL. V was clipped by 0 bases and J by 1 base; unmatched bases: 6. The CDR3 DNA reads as TGCGCCAGCAGCCAAGATGACAGGGAAGGGTCCTACGAGCAGTACTTC. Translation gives CASSQDDREGSYEQYF.

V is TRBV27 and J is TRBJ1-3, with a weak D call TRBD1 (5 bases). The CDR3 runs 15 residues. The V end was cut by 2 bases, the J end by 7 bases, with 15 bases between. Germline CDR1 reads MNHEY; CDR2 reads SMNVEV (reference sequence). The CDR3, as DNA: TGTGCCAGCAGTTTACAAGGGGCAGTTAATAACACCATATATTTT. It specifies CASSLQGAVNNTIYF.

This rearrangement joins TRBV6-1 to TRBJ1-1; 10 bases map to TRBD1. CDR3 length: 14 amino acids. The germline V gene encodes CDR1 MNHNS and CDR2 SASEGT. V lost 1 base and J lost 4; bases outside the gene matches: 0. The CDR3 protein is CASSEGTGGTEAFF. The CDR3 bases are TGTGCCAGCAGTGAAGGGACAGGGGGCACTGAAGCTTTCTTT.

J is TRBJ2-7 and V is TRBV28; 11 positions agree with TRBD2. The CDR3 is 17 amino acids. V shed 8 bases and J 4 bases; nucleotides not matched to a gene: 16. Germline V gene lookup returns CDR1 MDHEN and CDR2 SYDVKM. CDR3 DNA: TGTGCCAGCCCTCCCCCCGGAACTAGCGGGAGTTCATACGAGCAGTACTTC. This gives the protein CASPPPGTSGSSYEQYF.

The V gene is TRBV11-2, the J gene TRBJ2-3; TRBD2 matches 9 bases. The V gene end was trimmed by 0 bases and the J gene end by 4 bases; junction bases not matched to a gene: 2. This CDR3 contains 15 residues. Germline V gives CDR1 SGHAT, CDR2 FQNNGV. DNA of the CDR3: TGTGCCAGCAGCTTAGATGGACTAGCGCCAGATACGCAGTATTTT. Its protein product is CASSLDGLAPDTQYF.

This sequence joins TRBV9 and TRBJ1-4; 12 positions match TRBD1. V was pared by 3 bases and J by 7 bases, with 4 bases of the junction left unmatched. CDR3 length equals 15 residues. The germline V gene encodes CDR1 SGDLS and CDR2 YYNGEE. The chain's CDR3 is CASSARDRGREKLFF. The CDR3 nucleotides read TGTGCCAGCAGCGCCCGGGACAGGGGGCGTGAAAAACTGTTTTTT.

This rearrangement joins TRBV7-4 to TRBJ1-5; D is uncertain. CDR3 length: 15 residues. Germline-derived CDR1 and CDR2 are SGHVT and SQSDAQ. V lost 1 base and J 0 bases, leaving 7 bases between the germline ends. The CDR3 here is CASSLDGDSNQPQHF. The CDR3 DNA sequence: TGTGCCAGCAGCTTAGACGGAGATAGCAATCAGCCCCAGCATTTT.

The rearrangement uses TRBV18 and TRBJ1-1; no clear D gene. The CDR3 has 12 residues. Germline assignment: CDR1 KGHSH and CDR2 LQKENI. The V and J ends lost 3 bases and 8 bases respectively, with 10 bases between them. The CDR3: CASSPVGREAFF. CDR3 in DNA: TGTGCCAGCTCACCGGTGGGGAGAGAAGCTTTCTTT.

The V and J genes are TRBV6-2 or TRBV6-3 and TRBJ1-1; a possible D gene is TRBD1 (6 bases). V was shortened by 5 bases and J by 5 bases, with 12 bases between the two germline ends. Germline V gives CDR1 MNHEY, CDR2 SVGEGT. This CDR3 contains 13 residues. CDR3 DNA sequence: TGTGCCAGCAGTCCCACAGGGTGGACTGAAGCTTTCTTT. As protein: CASSPTGWTEAFF.